The next 21 T cell receptor beta chains were all read from a single sample in a study of blood T cell repertoires in COVID-19. Here immunoSEQ multiplex PCR was the method, and the copy in TCRdb shows in-frame clones only, minus some. The sample shows tens of thousands of clones, roughly 85% of them seen only once. Sequencing was carried out using peripheral blood. The receptors here all came from a human donor in a cohort sampled during active COVID-19.

The chain has TRBV5-1 and TRBJ2-3; D gene unclear. The V end was cut by 0 bases, the J end by 6 bases, with 8 bases between. The CDR3 consists of 13 residues. CDR1 and CDR2 (germline): SGHRS, YFSETQ. The CDR3 nucleotides read TGCGCCAGCAGCTTGGCCCCCTCGGATACGCAGTATTTT. This encodes CASSLAPSDTQYF.

The chain combines TRBV13 with TRBJ2-1; 8 bases agree with TRBD2. The CDR3 consists of 19 residues. Germline CDR1 is PRHDT and CDR2 is FYEKMQ (reference sequence). V was pared by 1 base and J by 5 bases, with 16 bases of the junction left unmatched. The CDR3 nucleotides read TGTGCCAGCAGCTTAGCGCAGCGGGGGTTTCCCCTAAGACACAATGAGCAGTTCTTC. Translated, it gives CASSLAQRGFPLRHNEQFF.

The chain is built from TRBV18 and TRBJ1-2, with 8 positions matching TRBD1. The V and J ends lost 5 bases and 6 bases, in that order; junction bases with no gene match: 8. This CDR3 is 14 amino acids long. Germline V CDR1 and CDR2: KGHSH, LQKENI. The DNA of the CDR3 is TGTGCCAGCTCAGGACAGCCACAGGGGGATGGCTACACCTTC. Protein sequence: CASSGQPQGDGYTF.

The V and J genes are TRBV4-1 and TRBJ2-5, with TRBD2 matching 10 bases. The CDR3 loop spans 17 amino acids. Germline-derived CDR1 and CDR2 are MGHRA and YSYEKL. Trimming cost V 3 bases and J 1 base; bases outside gene matches: 8. In nucleotides, the CDR3 is TGCGCCAGCAGCCATCCACCGGGACTAGCGAGCCAAGAGACCCAGTACTTC. It encodes CASSHPPGLASQETQYF.

The chain is built from TRBV4-2 and TRBJ1-1; the D is unclear. Trimming left V 1 base short and J 0 bases short, with 12 bases between. This CDR3 region has 16 residues. The germline V gene encodes CDR1 LGHNA and CDR2 YNFKEQ. DNA of the CDR3: TGTGCCAGCAGCCAAGGGAGTAGCCCGATGAACACTGAAGCTTTCTTT. Residues: CASSQGSSPMNTEAFF.

Note on this clone: This specimen includes other DNA sequences encoding the same CDR3. The gene calls are TRBV9 and TRBJ2-2, with TRBD2 identical over 12 bases. V lost 4 bases, J lost 5 bases, and 12 bases stayed unmatched. CDR1 and CDR2 from the germline V gene are SGDLS and YYNGEE. CDR3 length: 18 amino acids. CDR3 sequence reads: CASSPGGLAGRKTGELFF. The CDR3 DNA follows: TGTGCCAGCAGCCCTGGGGGACTAGCGGGCCGGAAAACCGGGGAGCTGTTTTTT. Full variable domain (outside the CDR3, taken from reference TRBV9 and TRBJ2-2): DSGVTQTPKHLITATGQRVTLRCSPRSGDLSVYWYQQSLDQGLQFLIQYYNGEERAKGNILERFSAQQFPDLHSELNLSSLELGDSALYFCASSPGGLAGRKTGELFFGEGSRLTVL.

The chain couples TRBV30 to TRBJ2-1; 7 nucleotides agree with TRBD2. The CDR3 loop spans 13 amino acids. From germline, CDR1 is GTSNPN and CDR2 SVGIG (reference sequence). J lost 9 bases, V lost 3 bases, and 8 bases had no gene match. The CDR3 spells CAWRGGGSGEQFF. In DNA form, the CDR3 reads TGTGCCTGGAGAGGTGGCGGGAGTGGTGAGCAGTTCTTC.

The chain combines TRBV19 with TRBJ1-3; D gene ambiguous. V gave up 3 bases and J gave up 0 bases, with 12 bases separating them. CDR3 length: 16 residues. Germline V CDR1 and CDR2: LNHDA, SQIVND (reference sequence). The CDR3 nucleotides read TGTGCCAGTAGTATTTTGAGCATCTCCTCTGGAAACACCATATATTTT. Translation gives CASSILSISSGNTIYF.

The chain joins TRBV7-9 to TRBJ2-2; 8 bases map to TRBD2. The length of the CDR3 is 15 residues. From germline, CDR1 is SEHNR and CDR2 FQNEAQ (reference sequence). V trimming: 5 bases; J trimming: 4 bases; junction bases outside the gene matches: 6. The DNA for the CDR3 is TGTGCCAGCAGCCCTGTTGCGGGGGGCACCGGGGAGCTGTTTTTT. This gives the protein CASSPVAGGTGELFF.

V is TRBV10-3 and J is TRBJ2-3; no firm D call. Trimming pared 7 bases from V and 3 bases from J, leaving 5 bases between. The CDR3 spans 11 residues. Germline CDR1 ENHRY, CDR2 SYGVKD. The CDR3 DNA sequence: TGTGCCATCAAGAGGACAGATACGCAGTATTTT. It translates to CAIKRTDTQYF.

This rearrangement joins TRBV5-6 to TRBJ1-2; TRBD1 matches 7 bases. The V gene's germline CDR1 is SGHDT and CDR2 YYEEEE. This CDR3 is built from 13 residues. V lost 4 bases to trimming and J lost 4 bases; unmatched junction nucleotides: 4. CDR3 bases: TGTGCCAGCAGCGAGGGACAGTTCTATGGCTACACCTTC. Amino acid sequence: CASSEGQFYGYTF. The whole variable domain, filled in from reference TRBV5-6 and TRBJ1-2, reads DAGVTQSPTHLIKTRGQQVTLRCSPKSGHDTVSWYQQALGQGPQFIFQYYEEEERQRGNFPDRFSGHQFPNYSSELNVNALLLGDSALYLCASSEGQFYGYTFGSGTRLTVV.

The rearrangement uses TRBV27 and TRBJ1-1; no clear D gene. CDR3 length: 15 amino acids. Germline lookup yields CDR1 MNHEY and CDR2 SMNVEV (reference sequence). V was shortened by 6 bases and J by 1 base, with 15 bases between the two germline ends. The CDR3: CASSRGFLGNTEAFF. The CDR3 DNA sequence: TGTGCCAGCAGCCGGGGATTCCTGGGGAACACTGAAGCTTTCTTT.

This clone was detected a few times. This chain connects TRBV6-1 to TRBJ1-5; 8 bases align to TRBD1. V lost 3 bases, J lost 8 bases, and 9 bases stayed unmatched. There are 15 residues in the CDR3. Germline CDR1 and CDR2: MNHNS and SASEGT. CDR3 in amino acids: CASSDGQGITEPQHF. The CDR3, as DNA: TGTGCCAGCAGTGACGGACAGGGTATTACGGAGCCCCAGCATTTT.

The J gene is TRBJ1-2, the V gene TRBV5-1; maybe TRBD1 (6 bases). Trimming left V 4 bases short and J 2 bases short, with 12 bases between. Germline CDR1 is SGHRS and CDR2 is YFSETQ. CDR3 length equals 14 residues. The CDR3 sequence is CASSQGQINYGYTF. The DNA of the CDR3 is TGCGCCAGCAGCCAAGGACAGATAAACTATGGCTACACCTTC.

J is TRBJ2-3 and V is TRBV28; 9 bases agree with TRBD2. Per germline, CDR1 MDHEN and CDR2 SYDVKM. V was clipped by 6 bases and J by 4 bases; unmatched bases: 8. The CDR3 runs 15 residues. The CDR3 DNA is TGTGCCAGCAGGCACGGCGGGGGGGGTGCAGATACGCAGTATTTT. It is translated as CASRHGGGGADTQYF.

This clone was observed a few times. The rearrangement joins TRBV5-4 to TRBJ1-1; 9 bases fit TRBD1. Germline CDR1 SGHNT, CDR2 YYREEE (reference sequence). The CDR3 is 16 amino acids. V dropped 0 bases and J dropped 3; count of bases not matched to a gene: 6. This CDR3 reads CASSLGGQGRYTEAFF. DNA of the CDR3: TGTGCCAGCAGCTTGGGGGGACAGGGTAGGTACACTGAAGCTTTCTTT.

The chain carries TRBV30 and TRBJ2-1, with 7 bases that match TRBD2. Trimming at V came to 0 bases and at J to 9 bases, leaving 11 bases not matched to a gene. CDR3 length: 15 residues. Germline V gene lookup returns CDR1 GTSNPN and CDR2 SVGIG (reference sequence). CDR3 in amino acids: CAWSVLTGGVGEQFF. CDR3 DNA: TGTGCCTGGAGTGTACTTACGGGAGGAGTTGGTGAGCAGTTCTTC.

The rearrangement joins TRBV2 to TRBJ1-5; D is possibly TRBD1 (6 bases). CDR3 size: 15 residues. V dropped 3 bases and J dropped 0 bases, with 9 bases sitting between them. The germline V gene has CDR1 SNHLY and CDR2 FYNNEI. The CDR3 is CASSDEGDSNQPQHF. The CDR3 bases are TGTGCCAGCAGTGATGAGGGGGATAGCAATCAGCCCCAGCATTTT.

The rearrangement uses TRBV4-1 and TRBJ1-6; tentatively, D is TRBD1 (6 bases). The V and J ends lost 3 bases and 8 bases respectively, with 17 bases between them. This CDR3 region has 16 residues. The germline V gene encodes CDR1 MGHRA and CDR2 YSYEKL. CDR3 region: CASSQEGGLLDSPLHF. The CDR3 DNA follows: TGCGCCAGCAGCCAGGAAGGGGGTCTGCTAGATTCACCCCTCCACTTT.

This chain joins TRBV4-1 and TRBJ2-7; TRBD2 aligns across 12 bases. Germline-derived CDR1 and CDR2 are MGHRA and YSYEKL. With 5 bases clipped from V and 4 bases from J, the junction kept 3 bases outside the gene matches. The CDR3 runs to 14 residues. CDR3 protein: CASSAGLAGYEQYF. The CDR3 region has the DNA TGCGCCAGCAGCGCTGGACTAGCGGGGTACGAGCAGTACTTC.

The chain employs TRBV30 and TRBJ2-5; D unresolved. The V end lost 4 bases, the J end lost 4 bases, and 7 bases lay between the germline ends. Germline values: CDR1 GTSNPN, CDR2 SVGIG (reference sequence). The CDR3 has 11 residues. Here the CDR3 DNA reads TGTGCCTGGACAGTAAGAGAGACCCAGTACTTC. Translating gives CAWTVRETQYF.